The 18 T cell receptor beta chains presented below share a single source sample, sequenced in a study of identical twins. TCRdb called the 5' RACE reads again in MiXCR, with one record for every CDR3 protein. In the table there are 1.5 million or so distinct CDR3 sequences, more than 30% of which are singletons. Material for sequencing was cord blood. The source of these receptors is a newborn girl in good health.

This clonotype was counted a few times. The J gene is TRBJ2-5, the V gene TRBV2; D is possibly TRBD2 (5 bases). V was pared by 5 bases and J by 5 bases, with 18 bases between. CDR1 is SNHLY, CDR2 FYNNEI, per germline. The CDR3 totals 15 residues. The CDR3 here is CASSLPGNLGETQYF. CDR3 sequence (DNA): TGTGCCAGCAGTTTGCCGGGAAACTTGGGGGAGACCCAGTACTTC.

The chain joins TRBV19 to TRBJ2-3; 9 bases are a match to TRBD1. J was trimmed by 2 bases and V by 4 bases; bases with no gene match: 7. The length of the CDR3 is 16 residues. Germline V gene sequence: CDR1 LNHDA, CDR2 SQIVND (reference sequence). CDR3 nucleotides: TGTGCCAGTAGTACCACCGGGACAGGGACCACAGATACGCAGTATTTT. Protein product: CASSTTGTGTTDTQYF.

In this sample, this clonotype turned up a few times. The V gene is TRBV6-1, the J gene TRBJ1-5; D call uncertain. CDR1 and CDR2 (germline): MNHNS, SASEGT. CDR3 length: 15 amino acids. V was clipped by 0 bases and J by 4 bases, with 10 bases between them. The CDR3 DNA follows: TGTGCCAGCAGTGAAGCGCGTCGGGGTAATCAGCCCCAGCATTTT. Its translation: CASSEARRGNQPQHF.

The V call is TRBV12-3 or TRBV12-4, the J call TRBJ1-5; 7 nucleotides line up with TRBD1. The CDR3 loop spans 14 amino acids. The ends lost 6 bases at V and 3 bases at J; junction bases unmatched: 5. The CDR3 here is CASRETGTNQPQHF. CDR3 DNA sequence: TGTGCCAGCAGAGAGACAGGGACCAATCAGCCCCAGCATTTT.

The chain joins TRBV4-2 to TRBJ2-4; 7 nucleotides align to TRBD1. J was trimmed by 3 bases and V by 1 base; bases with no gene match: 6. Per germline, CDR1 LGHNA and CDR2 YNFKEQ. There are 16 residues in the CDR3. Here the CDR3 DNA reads TGTGCCAGCAGCCAAGTAAGGGGGCTGGGCAAAAACATTCAGTACTTC. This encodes CASSQVRGLGKNIQYF.

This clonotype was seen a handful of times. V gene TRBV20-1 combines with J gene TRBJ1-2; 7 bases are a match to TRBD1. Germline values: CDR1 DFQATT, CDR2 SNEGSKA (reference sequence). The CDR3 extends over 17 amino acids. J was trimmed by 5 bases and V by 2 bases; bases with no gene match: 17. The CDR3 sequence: CSARRLARQGMGYGYTF. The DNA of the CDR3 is TGCAGTGCTAGAAGATTGGCCCGACAGGGAATGGGTTATGGCTACACCTTC.

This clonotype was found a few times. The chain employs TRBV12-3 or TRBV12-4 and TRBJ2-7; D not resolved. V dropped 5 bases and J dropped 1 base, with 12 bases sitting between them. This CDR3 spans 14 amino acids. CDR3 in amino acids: CASSQVSTSYEQYF. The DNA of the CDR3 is TGTGCCAGCAGTCAGGTTTCCACGTCCTACGAGCAGTACTTC.

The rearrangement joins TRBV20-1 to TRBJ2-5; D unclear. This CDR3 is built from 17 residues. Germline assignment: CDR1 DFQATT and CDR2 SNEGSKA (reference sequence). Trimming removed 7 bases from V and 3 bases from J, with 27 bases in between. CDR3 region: CSVFRSIGPTPKETQYF. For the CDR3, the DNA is TGCAGTGTTTTTAGGAGCATAGGACCGACCCCTAAAGAGACCCAGTACTTC.

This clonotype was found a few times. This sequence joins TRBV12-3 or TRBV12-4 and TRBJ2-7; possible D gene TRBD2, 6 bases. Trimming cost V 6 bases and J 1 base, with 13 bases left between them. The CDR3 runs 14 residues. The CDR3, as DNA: TGTGCCAGCAGCGCCGGGACTCGTTCCTACGAGCAGTACTTC. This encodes CASSAGTRSYEQYF.

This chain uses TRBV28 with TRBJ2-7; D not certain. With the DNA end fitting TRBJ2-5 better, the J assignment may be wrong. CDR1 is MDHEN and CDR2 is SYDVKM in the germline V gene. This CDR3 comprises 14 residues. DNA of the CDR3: TGTGCCAGCAGTTTCCCCCCTCCCCGAAAGACCCAGTACTTC. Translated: CASSFPPPRKTQYF.

CDR3 coding DNA: TGTGCCAGCAGCGTAGATCTCTCCTACGAGCAGTACTTC. Translated, it gives CASSVDLSYEQYF. The chain has TRBV9 and TRBJ2-7, with D unclear. The V and J ends lost 0 bases and 0 bases respectively, with 4 bases between them. From germline, CDR1 is SGDLS and CDR2 YYNGEE. CDR3 length equals 13 residues.

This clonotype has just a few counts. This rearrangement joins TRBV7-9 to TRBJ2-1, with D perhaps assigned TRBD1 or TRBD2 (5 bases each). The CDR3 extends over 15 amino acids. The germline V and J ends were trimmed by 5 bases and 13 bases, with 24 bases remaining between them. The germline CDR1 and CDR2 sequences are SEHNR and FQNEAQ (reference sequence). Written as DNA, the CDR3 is TGTGCCAGCAGCCCTCGACGGGGCTCGACAGCTACTCAGTTCTTC. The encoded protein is CASSPRRGSTATQFF.

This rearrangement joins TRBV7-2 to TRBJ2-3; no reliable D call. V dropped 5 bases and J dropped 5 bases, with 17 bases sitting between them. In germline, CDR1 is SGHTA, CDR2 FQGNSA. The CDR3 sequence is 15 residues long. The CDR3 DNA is TGTGCCAGCAGCCCCCTTGTCCCAGCCGTAGATACGCAGTATTTT. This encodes CASSPLVPAVDTQYF.

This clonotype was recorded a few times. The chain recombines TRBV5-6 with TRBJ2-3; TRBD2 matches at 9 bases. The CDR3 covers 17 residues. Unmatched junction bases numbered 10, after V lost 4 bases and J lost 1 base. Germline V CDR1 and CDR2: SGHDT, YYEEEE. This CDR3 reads CASSRSLAGLRTDTQYF. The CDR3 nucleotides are TGTGCCAGCAGCCGCAGTCTAGCGGGGCTCCGCACAGATACGCAGTATTTT. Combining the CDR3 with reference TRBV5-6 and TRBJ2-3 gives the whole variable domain DAGVTQSPTHLIKTRGQQVTLRCSPKSGHDTVSWYQQALGQGPQFIFQYYEEEERQRGNFPDRFSGHQFPNYSSELNVNALLLGDSALYLCASSRSLAGLRTDTQYFGPGTRLTVL.

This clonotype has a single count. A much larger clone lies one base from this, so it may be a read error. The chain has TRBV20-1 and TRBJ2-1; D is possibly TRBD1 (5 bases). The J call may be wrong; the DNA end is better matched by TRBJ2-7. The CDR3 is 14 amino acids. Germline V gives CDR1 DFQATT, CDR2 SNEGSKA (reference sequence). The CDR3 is CSASTGSSYNEQYF. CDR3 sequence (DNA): TGCAGTGCTTCTACAGGTAGCTCCTACAATGAGCAGTACTTC.

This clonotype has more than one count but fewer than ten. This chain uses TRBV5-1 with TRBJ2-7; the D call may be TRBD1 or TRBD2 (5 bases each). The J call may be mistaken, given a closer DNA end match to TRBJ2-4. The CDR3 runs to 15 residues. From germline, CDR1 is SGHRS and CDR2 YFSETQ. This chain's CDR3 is CASSLAGQRGNIQYF. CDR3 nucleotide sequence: TGCGCCAGCAGCTTGGCGGGGCAGAGGGGCAACATTCAGTACTTC.

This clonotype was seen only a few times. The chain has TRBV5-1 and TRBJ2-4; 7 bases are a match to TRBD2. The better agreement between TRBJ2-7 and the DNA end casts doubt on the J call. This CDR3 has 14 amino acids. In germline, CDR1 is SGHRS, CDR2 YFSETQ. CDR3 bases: TGCGCCAGCAGCACCGGACTAGTCAGGGACGAGCAGTACTTC. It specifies CASSTGLVRDEQYF.

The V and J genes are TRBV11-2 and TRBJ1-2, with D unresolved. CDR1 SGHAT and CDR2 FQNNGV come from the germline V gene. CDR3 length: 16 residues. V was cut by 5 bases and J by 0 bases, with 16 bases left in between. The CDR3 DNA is TGTGCCAGCAGCCCCCCAGCCGGACGGCCTAACTATGGCTACACCTTC. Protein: CASSPPAGRPNYGYTF.